One and the same sample provided the 14 T cell receptor beta chains below, sequenced in a study of T cell responses to AZD1222 COVID-19 vaccine. Libraries were prepared by immunoSEQ multiplex PCR; TCRdb keeps only in-frame clonotypes and omits some of them. The repertoire holds over 100,000 clones, with 70% to 90% as singletons. Material: peripheral blood, obtained on day 0 of AZD1222 vaccination. The receptor set was obtained from an adult in good health.

Concerning this clone itself: The junction shows a germline mismatch at one end, possibly a read error. V gene TRBV24-1 combines with J gene TRBJ2-7, with TRBD2 matching over 8 bases. CDR1 KGHDR and CDR2 SFDVKD come from the germline V gene. The CDR3 covers 12 residues. DNA for the CDR3: TGTGCCACCCGTGACTTAGCGGGGGAGCAGTACTTC. This codes for CATRDLAGEQYF.

The chain recombines TRBV4-2 with TRBJ1-6; D is unclear. Germline V gene lookup returns CDR1 LGHNA and CDR2 YNFKEQ. V shed 0 bases and J shed 8 bases, with 5 bases lying between them. CDR3 size: 13 residues. The CDR3 loop is CASSQEGYSPLHF. As DNA, the CDR3 is TGTGCCAGCAGCCAAGAAGGATATTCACCCCTCCACTTT.

The chain uses TRBV18 and TRBJ1-1, with D unclear. V lost 2 bases, J lost 7 bases, and 8 bases lay in between. The CDR3 covers 12 residues. Germline CDR1 and CDR2: KGHSH and LQKENI. This CDR3 is CASSPLGDEAFF. For the CDR3, the DNA is TGTGCCAGCTCACCATTGGGCGATGAAGCTTTCTTT.

This sequence joins TRBV15 and TRBJ1-2, with D maybe TRBD1 (6 bases). Trimming stripped 0 bases from V and 2 bases from J, with 13 bases between. There are 16 residues in the CDR3. The germline gives CDR1 LNHNV, CDR2 YYDKDF (reference sequence). CDR3 in amino acids: CATSRDLPGANYGYTF. CDR3 coding DNA: TGTGCCACCAGCAGAGATCTCCCGGGGGCGAACTATGGCTACACCTTC.

The CDR3 bases are TGCGCCAGCAGCATCGGGAATGAGCAGTTCTTC. Its protein product is CASSIGNEQFF. This chain links TRBV10-1 with TRBJ2-1; D not resolved. CDR1 is WNHNN and CDR2 is SYGVQD in the germline V gene (reference sequence). There are 11 residues in the CDR3. V gave up 6 bases and J gave up 7 bases, with 7 bases separating them.

The chain has TRBV9 and TRBJ2-1; TRBD2 aligns across 13 bases. Germline V CDR1 and CDR2: SGDLS, YYNGEE. V trimming: 4 bases; J trimming: 7 bases; junction bases outside the gene matches: 2. The CDR3 is made up of 14 amino acids. The CDR3 loop is CASSSGLAGNEQFF. In DNA form, the CDR3 reads TGTGCCAGCAGCTCGGGACTAGCGGGGAATGAGCAGTTCTTC.

The chain carries TRBV5-5 and TRBJ1-1; tentative D call: TRBD1 (6 bases). V was clipped by 4 bases and J by 7 bases, with 14 bases between them. Germline V gene sequence: CDR1 SGHKS, CDR2 YYEKEE (reference sequence). This CDR3 region has 13 residues. The CDR3 nucleotides are TGTGCCAGCAGCACAGGGTCGGGAGGTGAAGCTTTCTTT. Protein: CASSTGSGGEAFF. The full variable domain, rest sourced from reference TRBV5-5 and TRBJ1-1, is DAGVTQSPTHLIKTRGQQVTLRCSPISGHKSVSWYQQVLGQGPQFIFQYYEKEERGRGNFPDRFSARQFPNYSSELNVNALLLGDSALYLCASSTGSGGEAFFGQGTRLTVV.

The chain carries TRBV7-3 and TRBJ2-1; the match to TRBD1 covers 11 bases. The CDR3 sequence is 13 residues long. The junction had 6 bases not matched to a gene; V was cut back by 5 bases and J by 12 bases. Per germline, CDR1 SGHTA and CDR2 FQGTGA. CDR3 residues: CASSPGTGGRQFF. DNA for the CDR3: TGTGCCAGCAGCCCCGGGACAGGGGGTCGGCAGTTCTTC.

The count of this clone is one. The CDR3 bases are TGTGCCAGCAGCTGGGGAACAGATACGCAGTATTTT. Protein: CASSWGTDTQYF. V gene TRBV7-2 combines with J gene TRBJ2-3, with no clear D. The V and J ends lost 4 bases and 3 bases respectively, with 5 bases between them. The CDR3 sequence is 12 residues long. Germline V CDR1 and CDR2: SGHTA, FQGNSA.

This chain joins TRBV5-4 and TRBJ2-7, with a tentative D call TRBD2 (6 bases). The V end lost 0 bases, the J end lost 7 bases, and 11 bases lay between the germline ends. Looked up from germline, CDR1 is SGHNT and CDR2 is YYREEE (reference sequence). The CDR3 is 13 amino acids. In DNA form, the CDR3 reads TGTGCCAGCAGCTTGGTGGGGGGACGGGAGCAGTACTTC. Its protein is CASSLVGGREQYF.

The rearrangement uses TRBV28 and TRBJ1-4; TRBD1 agrees at 9 bases. The CDR3 length is 18 residues. Per germline, CDR1 MDHEN and CDR2 SYDVKM. Trimming removed 5 bases from V and 0 bases from J; junction bases left unmatched: 10. This CDR3 is CASSGPQGALPTNEKLFF. CDR3 DNA: TGTGCCAGCAGTGGTCCACAGGGGGCCCTACCAACTAATGAAAAACTGTTTTTT.

The chain recombines TRBV9 with TRBJ1-2; 10 nucleotides agree with TRBD1. After removal of 3 bases from V and 9 bases from J, the junction contained 5 bases not matched to a gene. From germline, CDR1 is SGDLS and CDR2 YYNGEE. The CDR3 sequence is 13 residues long. In DNA, the CDR3 is TGTGCCAGCAGCGCGAGACAGGGGGCGAGCTACACCTTC. It codes for CASSARQGASYTF.

The chain couples TRBV19 to TRBJ1-5, with 8 positions matching TRBD1. Losses at the gene ends were 6 bases for V and 0 bases for J; bases not matched to a gene: 7. Germline CDR1 is LNHDA and CDR2 is SQIVND (reference sequence). This CDR3 has 16 residues. The CDR3 DNA reads as TGTGCCAGTAGCCGGACAGGGTTCGATAGCAATCAGCCCCAGCATTTT. Protein sequence: CASSRTGFDSNQPQHF.

The chain joins TRBV19 to TRBJ2-7; D may match TRBD1 or TRBD2 (5 bases each). V lost 5 bases to trimming and J lost 4 bases, with 15 bases between them. The germline V gene encodes CDR1 LNHDA and CDR2 SQIVND (reference sequence). The length of the CDR3 is 14 residues. The CDR3: CASSGRIGAYEQYF. The CDR3 nucleotides read TGTGCCAGTAGTGGGCGTATCGGGGCGTACGAGCAGTACTTC. The full variable domain, completed using reference TRBV19 and TRBJ2-7, is DGGITQSPKYLFRKEGQNVTLSCEQNLNHDAMYWYRQDPGQGLRLIYYSQIVNDFQKGDIAEGYSVSREKKESFPLTVTSAQKNPTAFYLCASSGRIGAYEQYFGPGTRLTVT.